This TCR beta chain emerged from a study of blood T cell repertoires in COVID-19. Profiled with immunoSEQ multiplex PCR; TCRdb holds only in-frame clones, not every one. Of 270,000 or so clones in the sample, approximately 90% were seen once. The CDR3 spans 12 residues. Germline assignment: CDR1 MNHEY and CDR2 SVGAGI. V lost 6 bases, J lost 11 bases, and 14 bases lay in between. The V gene is TRBV6-5, the J gene TRBJ2-1, with a tentative D call TRBD2 (5 bases). The sequencing sample was made of peripheral blood. This receptor was taken from a man aged 35 to 55 with acute or convalescent COVID-19. In nucleotides, the CDR3 is TGTGCCAGCAGCCTGGGCTCGGGAAAGCAGTTCTTC. Translating gives CASSLGSGKQFF.